One T cell receptor beta chain is described in this entry. Its cognate antigen is unknown. Time point defined: patch test 2, 6 weeks after DPC sensitization. Treatment specified: therapeutic diphenylcyclopropenone sensitization with weekly scalp DPC. After removal of 5 bases from V and 9 bases from J, the junction contained 3 bases not matched to a gene. This CDR3 has 12 residues. The germline V gene has CDR1 MNHEY and CDR2 SVGEGT. This specimen comes from a study of human T cells and chemical hapten exposure. Individual cDNA molecules received unique molecular identifiers in the library. How the authors handled the data: Per-sample TCR counts ranged from about 23,224 to 750,000, median around 88,000. Each CDR3 protein is one row after TCRdb ran MiXCR on the RACE reads. For this entry, the V and J calls and clone size follow TCRdb and not the study's own pipeline. The sample holds approximately 89,000 distinct CDR3 sequences; 6.5% to 8.5% are singletons and the top ten take 1% to 1.5%.

General study results and limits: Controls had significantly fewer large CDR3 similarity clusters than were formed by expanded TCRs.

Here the sequenced sample was whole blood, taken in connection with sensitization to the hapten diphenylcyclopropenone (DPC). The chain employs TRBV6-2 or TRBV6-3 and TRBJ2-1; TRBD1 matches 8 bases. The receptor's source is a woman in her 30s with alopecia areata. Some clones in this sample may be carry-over from other donors' samples. The CDR3 bases are TGTGCCAGCAGTGAACAGGGGGTTGAGCAGTTCTTC. It specifies CASSEQGVEQFF.